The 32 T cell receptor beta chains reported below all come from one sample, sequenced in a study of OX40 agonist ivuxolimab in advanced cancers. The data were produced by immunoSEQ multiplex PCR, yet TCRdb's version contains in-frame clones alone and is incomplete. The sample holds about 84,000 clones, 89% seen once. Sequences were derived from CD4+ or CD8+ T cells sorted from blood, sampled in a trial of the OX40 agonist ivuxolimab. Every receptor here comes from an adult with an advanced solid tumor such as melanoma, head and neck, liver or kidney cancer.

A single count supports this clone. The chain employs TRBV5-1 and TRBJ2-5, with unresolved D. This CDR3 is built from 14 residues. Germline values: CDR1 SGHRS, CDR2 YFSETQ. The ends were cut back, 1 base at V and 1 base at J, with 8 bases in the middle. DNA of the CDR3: TGCGCCAGCAGCTTGATGTCAGGCCAAGAGACCCAGTACTTC. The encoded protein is CASSLMSGQETQYF.

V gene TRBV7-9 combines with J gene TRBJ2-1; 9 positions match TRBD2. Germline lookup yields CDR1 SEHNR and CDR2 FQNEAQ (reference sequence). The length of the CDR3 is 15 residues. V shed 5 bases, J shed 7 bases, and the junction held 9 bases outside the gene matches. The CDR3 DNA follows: TGTGCCAGCAGCCAGTTGCGGGAGGGAAAGAATGAGCAGTTCTTC. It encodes CASSQLREGKNEQFF.

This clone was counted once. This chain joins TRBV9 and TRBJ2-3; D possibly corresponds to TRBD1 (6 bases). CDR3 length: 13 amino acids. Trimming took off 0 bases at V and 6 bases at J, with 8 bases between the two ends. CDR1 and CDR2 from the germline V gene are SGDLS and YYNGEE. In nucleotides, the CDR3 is TGTGCCAGCAGCGTAGAGGGGGTTGATACGCAGTATTTT. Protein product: CASSVEGVDTQYF. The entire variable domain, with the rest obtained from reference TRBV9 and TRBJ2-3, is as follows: DSGVTQTPKHLITATGQRVTLRCSPRSGDLSVYWYQQSLDQGLQFLIQYYNGEERAKGNILERFSAQQFPDLHSELNLSSLELGDSALYFCASSVEGVDTQYFGPGTRLTVL.

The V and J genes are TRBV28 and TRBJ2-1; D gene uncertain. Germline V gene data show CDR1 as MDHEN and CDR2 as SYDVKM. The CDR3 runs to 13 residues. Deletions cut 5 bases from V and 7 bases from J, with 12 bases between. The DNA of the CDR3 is TGTGCCAGCAGTCGTCGCCAGTGGAATGAGCAGTTCTTC. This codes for CASSRRQWNEQFF.

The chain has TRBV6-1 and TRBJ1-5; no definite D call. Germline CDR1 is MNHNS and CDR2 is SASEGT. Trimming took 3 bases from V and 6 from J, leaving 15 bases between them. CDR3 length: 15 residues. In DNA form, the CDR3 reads TGTGCCAGCAGTGACCTCCCTTCCTTGGGTCAGCCCCAGCATTTT. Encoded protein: CASSDLPSLGQPQHF.

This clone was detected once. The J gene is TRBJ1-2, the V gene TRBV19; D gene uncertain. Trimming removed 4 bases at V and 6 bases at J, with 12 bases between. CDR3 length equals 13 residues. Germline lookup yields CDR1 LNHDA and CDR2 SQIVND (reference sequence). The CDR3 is CASSTARGHGYTF. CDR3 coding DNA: TGTGCCAGTAGTACCGCTAGAGGGCATGGCTACACCTTC.

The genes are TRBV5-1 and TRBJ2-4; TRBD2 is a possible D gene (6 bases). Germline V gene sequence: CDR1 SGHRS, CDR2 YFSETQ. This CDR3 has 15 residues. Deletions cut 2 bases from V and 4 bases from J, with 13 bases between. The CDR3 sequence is CASSFFTSNKNIQYF. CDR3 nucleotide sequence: TGCGCCAGCAGCTTTTTTACTAGCAATAAAAACATTCAGTACTTC.

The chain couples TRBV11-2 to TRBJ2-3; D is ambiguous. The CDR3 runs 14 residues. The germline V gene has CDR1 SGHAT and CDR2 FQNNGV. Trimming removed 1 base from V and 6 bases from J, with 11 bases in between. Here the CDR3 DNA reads TGTGCCAGCAGCTTAGGACGGAACGTGGATACGCAGTATTTT. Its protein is CASSLGRNVDTQYF.

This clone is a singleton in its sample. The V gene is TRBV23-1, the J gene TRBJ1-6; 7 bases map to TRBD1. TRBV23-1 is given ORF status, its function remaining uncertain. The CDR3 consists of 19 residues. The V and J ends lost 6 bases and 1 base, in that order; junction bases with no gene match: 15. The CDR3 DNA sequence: TGCGCCAGCAGACGGCAAAGTCCGGGACAGCGTTCCTATAATTCACCCCTCCACTTT. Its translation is CASRRQSPGQRSYNSPLHF.

The chain's CDR3 is CASSPGGLALNEQFF. In DNA, the CDR3 is TGCGCCAGCAGCCCTGGGGGGTTAGCGCTCAATGAGCAGTTCTTC. The V call is TRBV5-1, the J call TRBJ2-1; D perhaps matches TRBD2 (6 bases). From germline, CDR1 is SGHRS and CDR2 YFSETQ. V was cut by 4 bases and J by 6 bases, with 17 bases left in between. The CDR3 sequence is 15 residues long.

The chain's CDR3 is CAMRRATASDTQYF. For the CDR3, the DNA is TGTGCCATGCGAAGGGCTACTGCTTCAGATACGCAGTATTTT. The chain couples TRBV10-3 to TRBJ2-3; D remains ambiguous. The CDR3 has 14 amino acids. V was clipped by 9 bases and J by 4 bases, with 17 bases between them. CDR1 is ENHRY, CDR2 SYGVKD, per germline.

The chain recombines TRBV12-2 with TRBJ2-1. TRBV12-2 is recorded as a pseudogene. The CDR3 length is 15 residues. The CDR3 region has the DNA TGTGCAAGTCGCTCCGCCGGGGCGGCTTACAATGAGCAGTTCTTC. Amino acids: CASRSAGAAYNEQFF.

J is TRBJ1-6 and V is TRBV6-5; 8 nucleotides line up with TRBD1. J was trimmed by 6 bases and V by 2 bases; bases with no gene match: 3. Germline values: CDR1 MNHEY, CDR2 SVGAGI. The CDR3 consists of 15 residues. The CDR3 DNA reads TGTGCCAGCAGTTACGGGACAGGTCCTAATTCACCCCTCCACTTT. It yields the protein CASSYGTGPNSPLHF.

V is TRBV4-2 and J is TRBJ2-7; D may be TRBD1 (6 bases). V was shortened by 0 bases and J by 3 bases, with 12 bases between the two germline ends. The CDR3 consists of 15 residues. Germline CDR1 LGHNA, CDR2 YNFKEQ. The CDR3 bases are TGTGCCAGCAGCCAAGAAGGGACAAGGGACTACGAGCAGTACTTC. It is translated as CASSQEGTRDYEQYF.

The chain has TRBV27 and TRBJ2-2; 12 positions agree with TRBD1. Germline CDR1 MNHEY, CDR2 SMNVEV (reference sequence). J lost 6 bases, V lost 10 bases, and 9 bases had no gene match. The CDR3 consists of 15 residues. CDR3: CATSPRDRGPGELFF. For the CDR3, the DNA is TGTGCCACCTCTCCCCGGGACAGGGGGCCCGGGGAGCTGTTTTTT.

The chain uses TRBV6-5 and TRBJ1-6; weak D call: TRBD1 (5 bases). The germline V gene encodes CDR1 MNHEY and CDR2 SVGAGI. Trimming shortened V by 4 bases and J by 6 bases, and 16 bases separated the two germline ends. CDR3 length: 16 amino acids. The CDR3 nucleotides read TGTGCCAGCAGTTCCAAGGGGTCTTTCTCTAATTCACCCCTCCACTTT. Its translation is CASSSKGSFSNSPLHF.

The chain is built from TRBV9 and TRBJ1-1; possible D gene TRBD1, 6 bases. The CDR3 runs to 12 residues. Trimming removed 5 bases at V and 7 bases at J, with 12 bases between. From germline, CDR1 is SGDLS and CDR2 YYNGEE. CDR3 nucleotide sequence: TGTGCCAGCAGGGGGGCGAGGGGTGAAGCTTTCTTT. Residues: CASRGARGEAFF.

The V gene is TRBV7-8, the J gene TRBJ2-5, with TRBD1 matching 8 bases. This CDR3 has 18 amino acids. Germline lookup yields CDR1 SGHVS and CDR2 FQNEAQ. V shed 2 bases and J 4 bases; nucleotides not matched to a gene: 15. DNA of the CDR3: TGTGCCAGCAGCTTAAGGATATCAGGACAGGGAGGACCAGAGACCCAGTACTTC. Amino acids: CASSLRISGQGGPETQYF.

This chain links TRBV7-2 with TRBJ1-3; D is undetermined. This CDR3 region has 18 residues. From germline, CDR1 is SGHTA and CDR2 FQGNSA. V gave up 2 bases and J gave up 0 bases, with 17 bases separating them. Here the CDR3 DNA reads TGTGCCAGCAGCTTAACATCTCCGGGTGACGCCTCTGGAAACACCATATATTTT. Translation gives CASSLTSPGDASGNTIYF.

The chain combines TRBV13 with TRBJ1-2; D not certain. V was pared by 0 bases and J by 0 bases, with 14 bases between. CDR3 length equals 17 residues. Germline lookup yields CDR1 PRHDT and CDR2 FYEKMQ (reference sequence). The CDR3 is CASSLGSLVESNYGYTF. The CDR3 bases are TGTGCCAGCAGCTTAGGCAGCCTGGTGGAATCTAACTATGGCTACACCTTC.

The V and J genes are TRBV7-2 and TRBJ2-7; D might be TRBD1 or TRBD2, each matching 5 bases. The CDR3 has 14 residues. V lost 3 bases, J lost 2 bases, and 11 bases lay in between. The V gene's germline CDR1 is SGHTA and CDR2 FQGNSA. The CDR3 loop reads CASSFGTRTYEQYF. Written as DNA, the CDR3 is TGTGCCAGCAGCTTCGGGACGCGAACCTACGAGCAGTACTTC. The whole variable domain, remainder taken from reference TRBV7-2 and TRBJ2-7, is GAGVSQSPSNKVTEKGKDVELRCDPISGHTALYWYRQSLGQGLEFLIYFQGNSAPDKSGLPSDRFSAERTGGSVSTLTIQRTQQEDSAVYLCASSFGTRTYEQYFGPGTRLTVT.

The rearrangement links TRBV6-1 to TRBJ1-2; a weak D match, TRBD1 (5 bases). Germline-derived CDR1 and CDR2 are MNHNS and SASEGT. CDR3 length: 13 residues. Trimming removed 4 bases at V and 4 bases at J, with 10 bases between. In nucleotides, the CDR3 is TGTGCCAGCAGTGTGACAGTCCCCTATGGCTACACCTTC. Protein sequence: CASSVTVPYGYTF.

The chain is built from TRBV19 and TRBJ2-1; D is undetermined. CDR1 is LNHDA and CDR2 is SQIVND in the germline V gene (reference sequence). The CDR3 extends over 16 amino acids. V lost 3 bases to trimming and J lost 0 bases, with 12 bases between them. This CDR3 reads CASSIYAVSSYNEQFF. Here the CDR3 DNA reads TGTGCCAGTAGTATTTACGCGGTGAGCTCCTACAATGAGCAGTTCTTC.

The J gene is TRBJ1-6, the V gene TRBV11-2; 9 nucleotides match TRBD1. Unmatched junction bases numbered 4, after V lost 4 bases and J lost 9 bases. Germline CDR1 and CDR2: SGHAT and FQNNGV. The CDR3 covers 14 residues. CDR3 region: CASSYRGQGSPLHF. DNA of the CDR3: TGTGCCAGCAGCTACAGGGGGCAAGGTTCACCCCTCCACTTT.

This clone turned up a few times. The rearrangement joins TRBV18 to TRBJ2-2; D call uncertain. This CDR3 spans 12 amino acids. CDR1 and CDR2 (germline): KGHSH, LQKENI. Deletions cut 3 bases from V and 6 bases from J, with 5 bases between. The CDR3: CASSPASGELFF. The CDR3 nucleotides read TGTGCCAGCTCACCCGCATCCGGGGAGCTGTTTTTT.

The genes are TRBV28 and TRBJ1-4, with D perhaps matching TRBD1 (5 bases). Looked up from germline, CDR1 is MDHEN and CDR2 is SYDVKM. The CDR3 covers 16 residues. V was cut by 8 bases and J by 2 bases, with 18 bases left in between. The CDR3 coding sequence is TGTGCCAGCGCAATTTGGCGGGGGAGGACTAATGAAAAACTGTTTTTT. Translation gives CASAIWRGRTNEKLFF.

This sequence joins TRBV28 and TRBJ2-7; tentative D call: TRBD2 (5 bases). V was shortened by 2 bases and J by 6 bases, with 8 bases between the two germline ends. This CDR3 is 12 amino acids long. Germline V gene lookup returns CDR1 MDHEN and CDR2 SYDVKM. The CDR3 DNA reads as TGTGCCAGCAGTTTACCCGGGATCGAGCAGTACTTC. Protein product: CASSLPGIEQYF.

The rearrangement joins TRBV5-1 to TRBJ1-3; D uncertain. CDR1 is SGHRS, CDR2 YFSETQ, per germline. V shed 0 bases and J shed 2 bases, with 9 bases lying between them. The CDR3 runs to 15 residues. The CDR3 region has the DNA TGCGCCAGCAGCTTGGCCTCGGCCCCTGGAAACACCATATATTTT. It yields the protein CASSLASAPGNTIYF.

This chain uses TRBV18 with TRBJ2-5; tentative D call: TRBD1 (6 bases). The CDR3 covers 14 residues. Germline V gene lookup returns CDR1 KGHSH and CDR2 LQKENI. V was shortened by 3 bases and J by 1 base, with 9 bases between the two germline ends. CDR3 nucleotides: TGTGCCAGCTCACCGGGGGCTACCCAAGAGACCCAGTACTTC. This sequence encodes CASSPGATQETQYF. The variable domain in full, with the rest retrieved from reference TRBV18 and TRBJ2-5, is NAGVMQNPRHLVRRRGQEARLRCSPMKGHSHVYWYRQLPEEGLKFMVYLQKENIIDESGMPKERFSAEFPKEGPSILRIQQVVRGDSAAYFCASSPGATQETQYFGPGTRLLVL.

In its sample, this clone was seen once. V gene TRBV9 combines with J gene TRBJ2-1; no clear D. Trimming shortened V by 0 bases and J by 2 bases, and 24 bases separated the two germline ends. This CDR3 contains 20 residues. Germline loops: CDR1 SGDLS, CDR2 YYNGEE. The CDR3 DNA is TGTGCCAGCAGCGTAGGCCCCGAATTATTGAGTGAGGTCCCCTACAATGAGCAGTTCTTC. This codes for CASSVGPELLSEVPYNEQFF.

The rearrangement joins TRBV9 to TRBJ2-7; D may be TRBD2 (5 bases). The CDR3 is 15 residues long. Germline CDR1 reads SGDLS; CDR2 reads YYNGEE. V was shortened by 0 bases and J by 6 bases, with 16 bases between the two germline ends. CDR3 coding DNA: TGTGCCAGCAGCGTAGGATCCCGGCGGGTCTCCGAGCAGTACTTC. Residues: CASSVGSRRVSEQYF.

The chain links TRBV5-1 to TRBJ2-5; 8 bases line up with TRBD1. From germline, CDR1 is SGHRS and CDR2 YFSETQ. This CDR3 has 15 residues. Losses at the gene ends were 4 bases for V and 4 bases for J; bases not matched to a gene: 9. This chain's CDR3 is CASSTHRGSGETQYF. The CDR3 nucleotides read TGCGCCAGCAGCACACACAGGGGGAGTGGAGAGACCCAGTACTTC.